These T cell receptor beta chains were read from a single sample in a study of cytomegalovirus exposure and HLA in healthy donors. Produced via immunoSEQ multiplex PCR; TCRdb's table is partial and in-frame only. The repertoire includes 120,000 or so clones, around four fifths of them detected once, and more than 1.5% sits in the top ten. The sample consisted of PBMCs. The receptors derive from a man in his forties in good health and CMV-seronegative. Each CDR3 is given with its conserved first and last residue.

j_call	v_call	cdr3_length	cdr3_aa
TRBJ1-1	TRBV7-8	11	CASTAETRAFF
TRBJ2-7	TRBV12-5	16	CASGLSGQGGSYEQYF
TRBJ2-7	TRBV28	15	CASIRFQGGTYEQYF
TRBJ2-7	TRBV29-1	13	CSVGGVQLYEQYF
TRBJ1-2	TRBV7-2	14	CASSWGQGEEGYTF
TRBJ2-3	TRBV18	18	CASSPISSGGASPRTQYF
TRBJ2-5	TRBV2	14	CASSVRQGRETQYF
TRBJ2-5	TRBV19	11	CASSIRETQYF
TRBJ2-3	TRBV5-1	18	CASSPRGLLRSSTDTQYF
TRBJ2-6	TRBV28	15	CASRPTGPGANGLTF
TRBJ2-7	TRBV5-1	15	CASSLSGTGLYEQYF
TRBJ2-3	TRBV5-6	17	CASSSLARGRASDTQYF
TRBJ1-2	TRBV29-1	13	CSARTGLNYGYTF
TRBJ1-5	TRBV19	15	CAAKTGQNSNQPQHF
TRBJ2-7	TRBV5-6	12	CASSLSRGEQYF
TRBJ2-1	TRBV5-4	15	CASTLRTSSYNEQFF
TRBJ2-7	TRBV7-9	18	CASSINPGQGARSYEQYF
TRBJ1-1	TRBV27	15	CASMRAGRVNTEAFF
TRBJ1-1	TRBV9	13	CASSVGQTTEAFF
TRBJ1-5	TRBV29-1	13	CSVAQGPDQPQHF
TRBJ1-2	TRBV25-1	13	CASSEARSYGYTF
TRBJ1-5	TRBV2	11	CASRRGQPQHF
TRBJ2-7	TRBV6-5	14	CASSSGTSLYEQYF
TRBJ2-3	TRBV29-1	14	CSVLGGPETDTQYF
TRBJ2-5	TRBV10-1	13	CASSEGQQETQYF
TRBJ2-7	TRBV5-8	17	CASSFHGWVGSSYEQYF
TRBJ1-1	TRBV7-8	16	CASSHNRGEKNTEAFF
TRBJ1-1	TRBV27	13	CASSEGQNTEAFF
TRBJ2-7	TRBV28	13	CASSLEVPYEQYF
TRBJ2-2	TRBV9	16	CASSVLAGGYTGELFF
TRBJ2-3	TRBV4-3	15	CASSQGSGGADTQYF
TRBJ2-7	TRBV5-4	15	CASSLGQGNFYEQYF
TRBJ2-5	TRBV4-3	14	CASSQDLKQETQYF
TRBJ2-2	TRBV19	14	CASSMSRNTGELFF
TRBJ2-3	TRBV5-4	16	CASSLRREGQSDTQYF
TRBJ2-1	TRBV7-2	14	CASTKLSGSNEQFF
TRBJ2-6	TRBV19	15	CASSIGGIGANGLTF
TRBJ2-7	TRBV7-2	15	CASSVLAGGNYEQYF
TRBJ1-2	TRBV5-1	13	CASSATDSYGYTF
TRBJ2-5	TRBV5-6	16	CASSFTGTGAQETQYF
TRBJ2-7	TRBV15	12	CATGTGGHEQYF
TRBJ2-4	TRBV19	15	CASSIVSSGKNIQYF
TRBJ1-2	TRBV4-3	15	CASSPRGQGRSGYTF
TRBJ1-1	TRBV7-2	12	CASSFSRAEAFF
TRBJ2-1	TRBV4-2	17	CASSQETSGTSTDEQFF
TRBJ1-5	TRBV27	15	CASRVQGDSNQPQHF
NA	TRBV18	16	CASSPIPGQSVYEQYF
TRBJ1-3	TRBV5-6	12	CASREYGNTIYF
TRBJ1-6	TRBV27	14	CASKVQGGNSPLHF
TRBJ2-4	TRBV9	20	CASSVSAQAGTGKETDIQYF
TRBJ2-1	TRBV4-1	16	CASSHTAGVRYNEQFF
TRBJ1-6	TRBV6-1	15	CASNIGQGNNSPLHF
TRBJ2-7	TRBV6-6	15	CASSYFVSISYEQYF